This T cell receptor beta chain is drawn from a study of OX40 agonist ivuxolimab in advanced cancers. TCRdb's table, derived via immunoSEQ multiplex PCR, lists solely in-frame clones and lacks some. This table holds approximately 76,000 clones, around nine tenths found once. Trimming removed 1 base at V and 0 bases at J, with 3 bases between. Germline lookup yields CDR1 SGHTA and CDR2 FQGNSA. The CDR3 runs to 13 residues. The sequencing used CD4+ or CD8+ T cells sorted from blood, collected in a trial of the OX40 agonist ivuxolimab. The source of this sequence is an adult with an advanced solid tumor such as melanoma, head and neck, liver or kidney cancer. The chain uses TRBV7-2 and TRBJ2-5; D is undetermined. The CDR3 loop is CASSLGHQETQYF. The CDR3 DNA sequence: TGTGCCAGCAGCTTAGGGCACCAAGAGACCCAGTACTTC.